The 21 T cell receptor beta chains below come from one sample, sequenced in a study of pediatric ulcerative colitis. Assay used: immunoSEQ multiplex PCR; TCRdb lists only in-frame clones, some missing. The data contain more than 45,000 clones, about 90% of them singletons. Sequenced: blood. Receptors were obtained from a boy aged 5-17 years who was a control in a study of pediatric ulcerative colitis.

This chain uses TRBV6-4 with TRBJ2-1; 8 nucleotides line up with TRBD2. From germline, CDR1 is MRHNA and CDR2 SNTAGT. V lost 7 bases and J lost 2; bases outside the gene matches: 7. The CDR3 runs 15 residues. The CDR3 region has the DNA TGTGCCAGCACCAAGGAAGCGGGAGCCTACAATGAGCAGTTCTTC. This codes for CASTKEAGAYNEQFF.

The chain uses TRBV15 and TRBJ2-5; D may be TRBD2 (5 bases). Germline-derived CDR1 and CDR2 are LNHNV and YYDKDF (reference sequence). The CDR3 has 14 amino acids. The ends were cut back, 8 bases at V and 3 bases at J, with 16 bases in the middle. The CDR3 here is CATATRTREETQYF. Here the CDR3 DNA reads TGTGCCACCGCAACTCGAACTAGGGAAGAGACCCAGTACTTC.

V and J are TRBV28 and TRBJ2-7, with a weak D call TRBD2 (6 bases). V dropped 4 bases and J dropped 6 bases, with 16 bases sitting between them. This CDR3 has 14 amino acids. CDR1 is MDHEN and CDR2 is SYDVKM in the germline V gene. CDR3 residues: CASSSDRDGGEQYF. CDR3 nucleotides: TGTGCCAGCAGTTCCGACCGGGACGGGGGCGAGCAGTACTTC.

The CDR3 bases are TGTGCCAGCCGCGACGATATGAACACTGAAGCTTTCTTT. Translation gives CASRDDMNTEAFF. The V gene is TRBV7-3, the J gene TRBJ1-1; D is uncertain. V was pared by 8 bases and J by 0 bases, with 10 bases between. This CDR3 comprises 13 residues. Germline CDR1 and CDR2: SGHTA and FQGTGA.

This sequence joins TRBV6-1 and TRBJ2-2; 8 nucleotides line up with TRBD1. The trim removed 5 bases at V and 9 bases at J, leaving 2 bases unmatched. Germline V gene data show CDR1 as MNHNS and CDR2 as SASEGT. The CDR3 is 12 amino acids. In DNA form, the CDR3 reads TGTGCCAGCAGTCAGGGGGCCAGGGAGCTGTTTTTT. Its translation: CASSQGARELFF.

This chain joins TRBV6-4 and TRBJ2-3; D might be TRBD1 (6 bases). Germline CDR1 is MRHNA and CDR2 is SNTAGT. The CDR3 runs 15 residues. V lost 5 bases, J lost 3 bases, and 15 bases lay in between. CDR3 loop: CASSREDSGTDTQYF. CDR3 nucleotide sequence: TGTGCCAGCAGTCGTGAGGACAGTGGTACAGATACGCAGTATTTT.

The V and J genes are TRBV25-1 and TRBJ1-1; 7 positions match TRBD1. V trimming: 8 bases; J trimming: 1 base; junction bases outside the gene matches: 13. CDR1 is MGHDK and CDR2 is SYGVNS in the germline V gene. This CDR3 is 16 amino acids long. The CDR3: CASGIMGRQGNTEAFF. CDR3 nucleotide sequence: TGTGCCAGCGGCATAATGGGGCGACAGGGGAACACTGAAGCTTTCTTT.

The V gene is TRBV4-3, the J gene TRBJ1-1; D perhaps matches TRBD1 (6 bases). CDR1 LGHNA and CDR2 YSLEER come from the germline V gene. The V gene lost 0 bases and the J gene lost 8 bases, with 16 bases spanning the gap. The CDR3 totals 15 residues. The CDR3 spells CASSQDRRDTREAFF. The DNA for the CDR3 is TGCGCCAGCAGCCAAGATAGGCGGGACACCCGGGAAGCTTTCTTT.

This chain joins TRBV4-3 and TRBJ1-2; the match to TRBD1 covers 8 bases. Germline V gene data show CDR1 as LGHNA and CDR2 as YSLEER. The J segment lost 7 bases and the V segment lost 3 bases, leaving 10 bases of the junction unmatched. The CDR3 extends over 15 amino acids. CDR3 loop: CASSHRTGPLGGYTF. The CDR3, as DNA: TGCGCCAGCAGCCACCGGACAGGGCCCTTAGGTGGCTACACCTTC.

V usage is TRBV27 and J usage is TRBJ1-1; 12 nucleotides match TRBD1. CDR3 length: 16 amino acids. Germline CDR1 MNHEY, CDR2 SMNVEV (reference sequence). V shed 5 bases, J shed 4 bases, and the junction held 8 bases outside the gene matches. CDR3 amino acids: CASSRDRGRGSTEAFF. CDR3 bases: TGTGCCAGCAGTAGGGACAGGGGGCGAGGGAGCACTGAAGCTTTCTTT.

This sequence joins TRBV9 and TRBJ1-2; maybe TRBD1 (5 bases). Germline lookup yields CDR1 SGDLS and CDR2 YYNGEE. The CDR3 totals 14 residues. The V end was cut by 0 bases, the J end by 8 bases, with 14 bases between. Here the CDR3 reads CASSVEGGGDGYTF. As DNA, the CDR3 is TGTGCCAGCAGCGTAGAGGGCGGCGGGGACGGCTACACCTTC. Looking up the rest from reference TRBV9 and TRBJ1-2 gives the full variable domain: DSGVTQTPKHLITATGQRVTLRCSPRSGDLSVYWYQQSLDQGLQFLIQYYNGEERAKGNILERFSAQQFPDLHSELNLSSLELGDSALYFCASSVEGGGDGYTFGSGTRLTVV.

The chain uses TRBV28 and TRBJ2-3; D remains unclear. This CDR3 spans 13 amino acids. Germline values: CDR1 MDHEN, CDR2 SYDVKM. V was shortened by 2 bases and J by 1 base, with 4 bases between the two germline ends. CDR3 loop: CASSLPGTDTQYF. The CDR3 DNA is TGTGCCAGCAGTTTACCCGGCACAGATACGCAGTATTTT.

The gene calls are TRBV27 and TRBJ2-2, with 13 nucleotides matching TRBD2. The CDR3 contains 17 residues. The germline CDR1 and CDR2 sequences are MNHEY and SMNVEV (reference sequence). The trim removed 5 bases at V and 5 bases at J, leaving 8 bases unmatched. The CDR3 loop is CASSPRLAGGRTGELFF. The CDR3 DNA is TGTGCCAGCAGTCCCCGACTAGCGGGGGGTCGGACCGGGGAGCTGTTTTTT.

The chain links TRBV9 to TRBJ2-5; 9 bases line up with TRBD1. This CDR3 is 14 amino acids long. After removal of 2 bases from V and 5 bases from J, the junction contained 4 bases not matched to a gene. From germline, CDR1 is SGDLS and CDR2 YYNGEE. Here the CDR3 DNA reads TGTGCCAGCAGCGTGAACAGGGGGCGGGAGACCCAGTACTTC. This encodes CASSVNRGRETQYF. Filled out from reference TRBV9 and TRBJ2-5, the complete variable domain reads DSGVTQTPKHLITATGQRVTLRCSPRSGDLSVYWYQQSLDQGLQFLIQYYNGEERAKGNILERFSAQQFPDLHSELNLSSLELGDSALYFCASSVNRGRETQYFGPGTRLLVL.

The chain couples TRBV27 to TRBJ1-5; the D gene is possibly TRBD1 (5 bases). Looked up from germline, CDR1 is MNHEY and CDR2 is SMNVEV (reference sequence). Trimming removed 6 bases at V and 3 bases at J, with 15 bases between. The CDR3 totals 15 residues. The CDR3 reads CASSLGGALNQPQHF. As DNA, the CDR3 is TGTGCCAGCAGCCTAGGAGGGGCCCTCAATCAGCCCCAGCATTTT.

This sequence joins TRBV7-2 and TRBJ1-5; D unresolved. Germline CDR1 and CDR2: SGHTA and FQGNSA. This CDR3 region has 16 residues. With 2 bases removed from V and 3 bases from J, the gap between germline ends came to 14 bases. CDR3 sequence (DNA): TGTGCCAGCAGCTTACGCTGGGCAGGAGACAATCAGCCCCAGCATTTT. Translated, it gives CASSLRWAGDNQPQHF.

J is TRBJ2-7 and V is TRBV28; a possible D gene is TRBD2 (5 bases). The CDR3 consists of 12 residues. Germline assignment: CDR1 MDHEN and CDR2 SYDVKM. Trimming left V 6 bases short and J 4 bases short, with 10 bases between. As DNA, the CDR3 is TGTGCCAGCAGCCTACTAGAGTACGAGCAGTACTTC. Encoded protein: CASSLLEYEQYF.

The chain is built from TRBV15 and TRBJ2-4, with D perhaps TRBD2 (5 bases). CDR1 is LNHNV and CDR2 is YYDKDF in the germline V gene (reference sequence). Trimming removed 1 base from V and 7 bases from J, with 17 bases in between. The CDR3 sequence is 16 residues long. CDR3 nucleotide sequence: TGTGCCACCAGCAGAGTTGGGAGCGGAGAATATAACATTCAGTACTTC. Its protein is CATSRVGSGEYNIQYF.

This chain links TRBV7-8 with TRBJ2-7, with a weak D call TRBD2 (6 bases). This CDR3 has 17 residues. Germline V gene data show CDR1 as SGHVS and CDR2 as FQNEAQ. The V end lost 5 bases, the J end lost 0 bases, and 20 bases lay between the germline ends. The CDR3 is CASSPPGGASASYEQYF. CDR3 nucleotides: TGTGCCAGCAGCCCGCCAGGAGGGGCAAGCGCCTCCTACGAGCAGTACTTC.

This clone was counted a single time. V is TRBV6-1 and J is TRBJ1-1, with D possibly being TRBD1 (6 bases). Trimming left V 3 bases short and J 5 bases short, with 16 bases between. CDR1 and CDR2 (germline): MNHNS, SASEGT. This CDR3 spans 15 amino acids. This CDR3 is CASSELKGGGTEAFF. The CDR3, as DNA: TGTGCCAGCAGTGAGTTAAAAGGAGGGGGGACTGAAGCTTTCTTT.

This clone was detected a few times. This chain connects TRBV6-5 to TRBJ1-3; D not resolved. The V end was cut by 7 bases, the J end by 6 bases, with 16 bases between. Germline V CDR1 and CDR2: MNHEY, SVGAGI. The CDR3 has 14 residues. CDR3 in DNA: TGTGCCAGCACCACACGGGAAGAGCTAAACACCATATATTTT. Amino acids: CASTTREELNTIYF.